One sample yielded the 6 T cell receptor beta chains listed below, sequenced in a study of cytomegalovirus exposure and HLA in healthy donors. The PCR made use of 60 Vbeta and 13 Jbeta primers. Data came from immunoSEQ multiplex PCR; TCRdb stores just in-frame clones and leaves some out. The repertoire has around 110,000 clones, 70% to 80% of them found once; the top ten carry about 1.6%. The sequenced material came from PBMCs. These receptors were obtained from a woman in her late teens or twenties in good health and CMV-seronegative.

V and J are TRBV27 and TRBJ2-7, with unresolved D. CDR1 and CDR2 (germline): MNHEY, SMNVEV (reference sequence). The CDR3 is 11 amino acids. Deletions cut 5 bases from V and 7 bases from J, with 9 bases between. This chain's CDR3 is CASSTNSEQYF. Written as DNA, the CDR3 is TGTGCCAGCAGTACTAACTCGGAGCAGTACTTC.

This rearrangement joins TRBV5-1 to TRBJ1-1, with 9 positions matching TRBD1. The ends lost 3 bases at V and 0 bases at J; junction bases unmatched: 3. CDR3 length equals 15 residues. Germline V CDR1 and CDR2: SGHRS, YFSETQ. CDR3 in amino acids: CASSWDRALNTEAFF. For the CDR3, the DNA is TGCGCCAGCAGCTGGGACAGGGCGTTGAACACTGAAGCTTTCTTT.

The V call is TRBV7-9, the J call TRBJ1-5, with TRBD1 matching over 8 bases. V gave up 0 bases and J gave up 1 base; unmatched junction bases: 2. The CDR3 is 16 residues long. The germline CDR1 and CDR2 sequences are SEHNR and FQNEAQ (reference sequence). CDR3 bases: TGTGCCAGCAGCTTAGCATACAGGGGGAGCAATCAGCCCCAGCATTTT. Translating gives CASSLAYRGSNQPQHF.

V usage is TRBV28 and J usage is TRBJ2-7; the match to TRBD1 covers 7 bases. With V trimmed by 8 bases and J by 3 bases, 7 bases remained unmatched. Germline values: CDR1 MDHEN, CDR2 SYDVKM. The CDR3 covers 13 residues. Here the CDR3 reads CASGRQGNYEQYF. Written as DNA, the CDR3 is TGTGCCAGCGGCAGACAGGGAAACTACGAGCAGTACTTC.

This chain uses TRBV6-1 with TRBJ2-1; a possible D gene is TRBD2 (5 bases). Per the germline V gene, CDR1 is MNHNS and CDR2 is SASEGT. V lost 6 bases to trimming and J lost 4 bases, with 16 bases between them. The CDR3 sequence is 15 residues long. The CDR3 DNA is TGTGCCAGCAGAAGGCCCGGGGTTTTATACAATGAGCAGTTCTTC. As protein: CASRRPGVLYNEQFF.

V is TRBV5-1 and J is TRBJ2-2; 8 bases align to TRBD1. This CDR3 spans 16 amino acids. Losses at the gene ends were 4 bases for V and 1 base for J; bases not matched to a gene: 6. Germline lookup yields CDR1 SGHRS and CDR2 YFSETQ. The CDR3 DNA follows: TGCGCCAGCAGCCGGATCGGACAGGGGAACACCGGGGAGCTGTTTTTT. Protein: CASSRIGQGNTGELFF. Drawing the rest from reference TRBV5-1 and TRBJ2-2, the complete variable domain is KAGVTQTPRYLIKTRGQQVTLSCSPISGHRSVSWYQQTPGQGLQFLFEYFSETQRNKGNFPGRFSGRQFSNSRSEMNVSTLELGDSALYLCASSRIGQGNTGELFFGEGSRLTVL.